The 20 T cell receptor beta chains given below trace back to one sample, sequenced in a study of T cells expressing NK-cell markers. TCRdb reprocessed the 5' RACE reads and stores each CDR3 protein as one record, lacking DNA. Its clone listing holds 500,000 or so distinct CDR3 sequences. Sequenced sample: blood T cells: a sorted CD56 or NKG2C T cell subset, CD4+ or CD8+ T cells, or bulk PBMC T cells (not recorded which). The receptors were gathered from a man younger than 35 in good health.

J is TRBJ2-1 and V is TRBV12-3 or TRBV12-4; TCRdb picks TRBD2, but there is no DNA to check that call. The CDR3 is 15 amino acids. The chain's CDR3 is CASSVSGSGFGEQFF.

The chain has TRBV20-1 and TRBJ2-1; the TRBD2 assignment by TCRdb is unverifiable without DNA. CDR1 and CDR2 from the germline V gene are DFQATT and SNEGSKA (reference sequence). CDR3 size: 16 residues. This CDR3 reads CSASTRRTSGNNEQFF.

The J gene is TRBJ2-5, the V gene TRBV11-1; as DNA is missing, the TRBD2 call by TCRdb cannot be tested. This CDR3 spans 14 amino acids. The V gene's germline CDR1 is SGHAT and CDR2 FQDESV (reference sequence). The chain's CDR3 is CASSFEFPPETQYF.

This chain joins TRBV5-5 and TRBJ2-3. CDR3 length equals 16 residues. Looked up from germline, CDR1 is SGHKS and CDR2 is YYEKEE (reference sequence). CDR3 residues: CASSFVELASTDTQYF.

V gene TRBV20-1 combines with J gene TRBJ2-1. The CDR3 sequence is 12 residues long. Germline V CDR1 and CDR2: DFQATT, SNEGSKA (reference sequence). The CDR3 reads CSARDYAYEQFF.

V usage is TRBV30 and J usage is TRBJ2-5; TCRdb selects TRBD2, and the lack of DNA leaves this call unchecked. The length of the CDR3 is 14 residues. Germline V CDR1 and CDR2: GTSNPN, SVGIG (reference sequence). CDR3 region: CAWGGRTNQETQYF.

The chain uses TRBV20-1 and TRBJ1-2; checking the TCRdb D call of TRBD1 is not possible without DNA. There are 12 residues in the CDR3. Germline lookup yields CDR1 DFQATT and CDR2 SNEGSKA (reference sequence). The CDR3 loop reads CSYQGPNYGYTF.

The rearrangement links TRBV12-3 or TRBV12-4 to TRBJ2-2; lacking DNA, the TRBD2 call made by TCRdb goes unchecked. This CDR3 comprises 14 residues. The CDR3 loop is CASSWEGRPGELFF.

The V gene is TRBV29-1, the J gene TRBJ2-3. There are 11 residues in the CDR3. Germline CDR1 reads SQVTM; CDR2 reads ANQGSEA. CDR3 sequence: CSVVLGDTQYF.

This chain connects TRBV7-2 to TRBJ2-5; the TCRdb D gene call, TRBD1, has no DNA to confirm it. Germline values: CDR1 SGHTA, CDR2 FQGNSA. The length of the CDR3 is 14 residues. The CDR3 loop reads CASSGTGVGETQYF.

This rearrangement joins TRBV25-1 to TRBJ2-7. This CDR3 is 11 amino acids long. Germline assignment: CDR1 MGHDK and CDR2 SYGVNS. CDR3 residues: CASAKIYEQYF.

This chain links TRBV5-1 with TRBJ2-5; TCRdb's D call, TRBD1, is unchecked because there is no DNA. This CDR3 spans 14 amino acids. The germline gives CDR1 SGHRS, CDR2 YFSETQ. CDR3 amino acids: CASSLVVPGETQYF.

The chain links TRBV14 to TRBJ2-1. This CDR3 has 17 residues. Germline-derived CDR1 and CDR2 are SGHDN and FVKESK. The CDR3 region is CASSQAVSRISYNEQFF.

The genes are TRBV2 and TRBJ2-1; TCRdb's assignment of TRBD2 cannot be checked, as there is no DNA. Germline V gene sequence: CDR1 SNHLY, CDR2 FYNNEI. The length of the CDR3 is 15 residues. CDR3 protein: CASSETSGSLNEQFF.

The rearrangement uses TRBV27 and TRBJ2-1; TCRdb's D gene call, TRBD2, goes unchecked for lack of DNA. The CDR3 consists of 18 residues. Germline assignment: CDR1 MNHEY and CDR2 SMNVEV (reference sequence). The CDR3 spells CASTSRTTSGRGYNEQFF.

The V and J genes are TRBV7-9 and TRBJ2-1; with no DNA, the TCRdb D assignment of TRBD2 cannot be verified. The CDR3 is 17 residues long. Germline loops: CDR1 SEHNR, CDR2 FQNEAQ (reference sequence). This CDR3 reads CASSSSVLAGVRNEQFF.

This chain joins TRBV5-1 and TRBJ2-3. The germline V gene has CDR1 SGHRS and CDR2 YFSETQ. The length of the CDR3 is 13 residues. CDR3 in amino acids: CASRPTRGGTQYF.

The chain is built from TRBV3-1 and TRBJ2-3; TCRdb's D gene call, TRBD2, goes unchecked for lack of DNA. This CDR3 region has 15 residues. Germline V gene lookup returns CDR1 LGHDT and CDR2 YNNKEL (reference sequence). CDR3: CASSQSTSGRGTQYF.

The genes are TRBV20-1 and TRBJ2-1; TCRdb names TRBD2, which stays unverified in the absence of DNA. The V gene's germline CDR1 is DFQATT and CDR2 SNEGSKA (reference sequence). CDR3 length equals 14 residues. CDR3: CSARDSGRFNEQFF.

This chain uses TRBV20-1 with TRBJ2-3; TCRdb's D call of TRBD2 is untestable without DNA. There are 19 residues in the CDR3. Germline loops: CDR1 DFQATT, CDR2 SNEGSKA (reference sequence). The CDR3 protein is CSARATAVRLAGRADTQYF.